This T cell receptor (beta chain) was identified in a study of T cell repertoires in cytomegalovirus infection. The study, taken as a whole, reports: There were HLA-C-restricted CMV-specific TCR beta clonotypes dominating the ex vivo response.

For this clonotype: The antigen is undetermined.

From germline, CDR1 is MGHRA and CDR2 YSYEKL. This CDR3 comprises 14 residues. V lost 0 bases, J lost 4 bases, and 7 bases lay in between. TCRdb recomputed calls from the reads with MiXCR, one row per CDR3 protein. The sample has about 450,000 distinct CDR3 sequences, approximately 31% seen once. The receptor's source is a human donor in good health (CMV status not recorded). Some clones in this sample may be carry-over from other donors' samples. J is TRBJ1-3 and V is TRBV4-1; perhaps TRBD1 as D (6 bases). Sequencing input: PBMCs. The CDR3 DNA is TGCGCCAGCAGCCAAGAGGGGGGCGGAAACACCATATATTTT. Translation gives CASSQEGGGNTIYF.